This T cell receptor (beta chain) stems from a study of shared clonotypes between healthy human individuals (dated by TCRdb to the early 2020s). Study-wide context: Three men and a couple of women, aged 18 to 49 years, made up the cohort. Between about 0.94 and 8.9 billion PBMCs per donor were obtained by leukapheresis. Per donor, three plates each were used for CD4 naive and CD4 memory, two for CD8 naive, and one for CD8 memory. Blood TCR repertoires of a handful of healthy adults were deeply sequenced to estimate repertoire size and the extent of clonotype sharing between individuals. Different laboratories and diverse techniques were used to prepare libraries and sequence TCR repertoires, to increase sequencing depth and limit assay-specific biases. Overall study results and their limits: Sampling was restricted to blood, and TCR repertoires in tissue are likely to differ from TCR repertoires in blood. Naive subsets generally had larger estimated clonotype richness than memory subsets did. Incomplete sequencing was indicated by rarefaction of sorted-subset datasets, despite the large sequencing depth. Based on pairwise subsampling, the degree of clonotype sharing among donors was expected to be affected by sequencing depth. Compared with non-shared clonotypes, the clonotypes found in all four sorted-subset donors had higher generation probabilities. Because the study included only a small number of donors, the genetic and exposure-history diversity represented was limited. Roughly 5.2% of naive CD4, around 4% of naive CD8, 2.3% of memory CD4, and more than 0.35% of memory CD8 clonotypes were shared across a few donors.

TCR CDR3 regions were amplified from genomic DNA by multiplex PCR using the deep immunoSEQ assay. Genomic DNA extracted from each cell subset was distributed evenly over all wells of several immunoSEQ 96-well plates, and each plate served as one replicate. Each replicate PCR for sorted subsets received roughly 0.2 ug genomic DNA, equal to 28,000 or so T cell genomes. The purified libraries were quantified using a Qubit 3.0 fluorometer, sized with a Bioanalyzer 2100, and then quantified again using the KAPA Library Quantification kit. Each immunoSEQ 96-well plate was sequenced on its own single-read 150-cycle Illumina NextSeq 550 flow cell. Per the authors' processing: Because only junctional sequences without quality scores were contained in the immunoSEQ output, filtering matching that applied to full-length reads could not be performed. Sequences were annotated with PyIR, a Python wrapper for IgBLAST v1.9, and V/J genes and CDR3 were assigned using IMGT germline references. Reads were filtered out if the reads had weak V/J assignments (E-value above 1e-6), no CDR3, stop codons, out-of-frame junctions, or ambiguous translated residues. V3J clonotypes were defined by identical inferred V gene, J gene, and CDR3 amino acid sequence. The percentage overlap between two repertoires was calculated by dividing the number of shared unique clonotypes by the size of the smaller repertoire. Repertoire richness was assessed with RTK rarefaction, the Chao1 estimator, and Recon v2.1 estimates of unobserved clonotypes. Generation probabilities were computed with OLGA for all TCRbeta clonotypes obtained by the gDNA method from several donors. Drawn from immuneACCESS, this table holds only the in-frame rearrangements with V and J called that TCRdb kept. Clones are partly lost; checked studies trace under half to an unresolved V gene and leave the rest unexplained. V and J calls plus clone size are reproduced from that table; the DNA served to infer D and trimming. A total of millions of clones appear in this sample, just over 90% of them only once. The biggest ten clones account for 0.39% of the sample.

Here V drops 1 base and J drops 7 bases, and the junction holds 6 bases not matched to any gene. Counted from cysteine to phenylalanine, this CDR3 has 14 amino acids. Solely the CDR3 DNA is kept, with 42 bases framed from the first base. The germline V gene (reference sequence) supplies CDR1 SEHNR and CDR2 FQNEAQ. Healthy HIV-negative adults with no recently reported acute infections or vaccinations were included as donors. Only Caucasian adults living in Nashville, Tennessee, USA were represented among the donors. CD4+ T cells were enriched by magnetic negative selection; naive cells were then positively selected on CD45RA, and the negative fraction formed the memory subset. Blood was collected by leukapheresis, and PBMCs were isolated by Ficoll-Histopaque density gradient centrifugation and then cryopreserved in liquid nitrogen vapor phase. Purity and quantity of every magnetically sorted T cell population were checked by analytical flow cytometry. From each sorted fraction, genomic DNA was isolated and quantified by UV absorbance on a Nanodrop 2000c.

Note on this clone: Its antigen remains undetermined. No quality values exist for individual bases; no much larger clone is one base distant.

Material: naive CD4+ T cells from PBMCs. The sample's cell subset or site, from its label and the paper: CD45RA+ positively selected. The source is a man between 18 and 35 years old in good health. Some clones in this sample may be carry-over from other donors' samples. The chain is assembled from TRBV7-9 and TRBJ1-2; the junction holds 7 bases that match TRBD1. The CDR3 reads as follows: CASSLETGYRGYTF. Read as DNA, the sequence is TGTGCCAGCAGCTTAGAGACAGGGTATCGTGGCTACACCTTC.